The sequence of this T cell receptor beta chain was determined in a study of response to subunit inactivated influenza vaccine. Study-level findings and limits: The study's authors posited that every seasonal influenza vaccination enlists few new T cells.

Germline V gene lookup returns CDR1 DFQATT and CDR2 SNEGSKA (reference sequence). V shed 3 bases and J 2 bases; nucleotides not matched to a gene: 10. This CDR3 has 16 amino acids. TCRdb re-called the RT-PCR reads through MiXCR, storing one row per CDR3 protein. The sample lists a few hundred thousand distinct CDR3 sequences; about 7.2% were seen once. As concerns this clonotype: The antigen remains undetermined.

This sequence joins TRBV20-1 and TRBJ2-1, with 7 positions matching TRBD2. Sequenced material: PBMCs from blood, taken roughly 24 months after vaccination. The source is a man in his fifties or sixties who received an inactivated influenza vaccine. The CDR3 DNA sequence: TGCAGTGCTAGTGGTCCCCTGGCGGGAGCCTACAATGAGCAGTTCTTC. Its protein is CSASGPLAGAYNEQFF.